The following is a T cell receptor beta chain sequence with its context. The CDR3 sequence is 12 residues long. Trimming cost V 2 bases and J 6 bases, with 6 bases left between them. Germline-derived CDR1 and CDR2 are KGHSH and LQKENI. Study processing details: Amplification with reference gene primers provided the estimates of nucleated cell counts. TCRdb keeps only in-frame clones here, not all; method: immunoSEQ multiplex PCR. V and J calls and clone size come straight from that table; D and trimming were deduced from the DNA. The sample holds 240,000 or so clones, around 90% seen once. The data stem from a study of blood T cell repertoires in COVID-19. On the study more broadly: COVID-19 samples from acute and convalescent phases originated in the United States, Italy and Spain. The analysed material was cDNA or gDNA that came from T cells, B-cell-depleted T cells, or PBMCs.

The chain joins TRBV18 to TRBJ2-3; a possible D gene is TRBD2 (6 bases). Sequenced: peripheral blood. This sequence was found in an older woman with active or convalescent COVID-19. CDR3 region: CASSPGGDTQYF. The DNA of the CDR3 is TGTGCCAGCTCACCAGGGGGGGATACGCAGTATTTT.